This TCR beta chain was recovered during a study of blood T cell repertoires in COVID-19. Study-wide context: Samples came from the United States, Italy and Spain, spanning acute and convalescent COVID-19.

With 5 bases clipped from V and 5 bases from J, the junction kept 2 bases outside the gene matches. Germline V gives CDR1 MNHNY, CDR2 SVGAGI (reference sequence). This CDR3 comprises 12 residues. Authors' methods: Reference gene primer amplification yielded estimated nucleated cell counts. The method was immunoSEQ multiplex PCR; TCRdb's version includes in-frame clones alone and lacks a portion of them. The DNA was the basis for D and trimming; V, J and clone size are from that table. Among roughly 200,000 clones listed, more than 70% were seen once. The clonotype comes from a man between 18 and 29 years old with active or convalescent COVID-19. This chain joins TRBV6-6 and TRBJ2-7; 8 nucleotides align to TRBD2. The specimen sequenced was peripheral blood. CDR3 in DNA: TGTGCCAGCAGTCCCGGGGGGGACGAGCAGTACTTC. As protein: CASSPGGDEQYF.